The rows below give T cell receptor beta chains drawn from one sample of a study of patients and donors after allogeneic stem cell transplantation. Each CDR3 protein gets one entry after TCRdb re-called the RT-PCR reads with MiXCR. The data hold about a million distinct CDR3 sequences, with roughly 17% observed a single time. Specimen: blood, either unsorted or a sorted T cell fraction (not recorded which). The receptors come from a human donor who was either an allogeneic HSCT recipient or a stem cell or donor lymphocyte infusion donor (not recorded which). It is not recorded whose cells these are; they may come from a transplant donor. Each CDR3 is given with its conserved first and last residue. Fields, in order: V gene, CDR3 protein.

TRBV27 CASKRVSGEQYF
TRBV27 CASSSLDRGYEQYF
TRBV15 CATSRGTSVTDTQYF
TRBV10-3 CAISELLPGPEYQPQHF
TRBV4-3 CASSPRGIRTDTQYF
TRBV6-4 CASRPGANYGYTF
TRBV14 CASSPGTGANSPLHF
TRBV29-1 CSVKGGAGLNTEAFF
TRBV2 CASRPTGNPNEKLFF
TRBV5-1 CASSPPGRYADTQYF
TRBV18 CASSNTGALNSPLHF
TRBV2 CASSDGVYEQYF
TRBV29-1 CSVEGSSYEQYF
TRBV3-1 CASSRANRGISGTQYF
TRBV13 CASSPAGTGAYNEQFF
TRBV30 CAWRRLAETYEQYF
TRBV5-6 CASSSFGLAGAGNEQFF
TRBV10-3 CAIKSGVNTEAFF
TRBV24-1 CATSDRASSTDTQYF
TRBV20-1 CSAHRAEQYF
TRBV29-1 CSVVTGTGGFF
TRBV30 CAWSPSESYEQYF
TRBV6-5 CASSYSPLLRGYTF
TRBV5-1 CASSPRDSLDEQYF
TRBV27 CASSTGQGAREQYF
TRBV5-1 CASSSQPRGPVTYNEQFF
TRBV7-3 CASSLGVAGGEFNEQFF
TRBV12-3/TRBV12-4 CASSPNSGTSTDTQYF
TRBV7-2 CASSPGYGPGYTF
TRBV4-3 CASSQDLQYNQPQHF
TRBV27 CASRKGALMNTEAFF
TRBV7-9 CASRSLGDSHEQYF
TRBV6-5 CASSYSKFPPVSTEAFF
TRBV18 CASSPIGAGTAQETQYF
TRBV6-5 CASSSRPLLNYGYTF
TRBV24-1 CATAGQAESYTF
TRBV14 CASSPLSGRSQETQYF